The TCR beta chain described here comes from a study of OX40 agonist ivuxolimab in advanced cancers. Findings and limits, study-wide: Clonal expansion was seen in CD4+ and CD8+ blood T cells by week 6 at 0.1 to 3.0 mg/kg. Low normalized T-cell clonal expansion was also seen in some nonresponders. CD8+ T cells showed, on average, more clonal expansion than CD4+ cells.

Losses at the gene ends were 1 base for V and 3 bases for J; bases not matched to a gene: 8. CDR1 and CDR2 from the germline V gene are SGHDT and YYEEEE. CDR3 length: 17 residues. Here immunoSEQ multiplex PCR was the method, and the copy in TCRdb shows in-frame clones only, minus some. The table has some 96,000 clones, around 83% seen once. Patients with a history of autoimmune disease or on systemic immunosuppression were excluded. Regarding this clone: No antigen is known for it.

The chain joins TRBV5-6 to TRBJ2-1; 9 bases fit TRBD2. Sequences were derived from CD4+ or CD8+ T cells sorted from blood, sampled in a trial of the OX40 agonist ivuxolimab. The TCR originated in an adult with an advanced solid tumor such as melanoma, head and neck, liver or kidney cancer. In nucleotides, the CDR3 is TGTGCCAGCAGCTTGCGGGATAGCGGGAGTTACTACAATGAGCAGTTCTTC. Its translation: CASSLRDSGSYYNEQFF.